This T cell receptor (beta chain) was recovered during a study of control samples from healthy donors and cancer patients. The assay was immunoSEQ multiplex PCR, and TCRdb's table has in-frame clones only and misses some. The sample consists of around 190,000 clones, over 85% of them appearing once. The CDR3 runs 15 residues. V shed 3 bases and J shed 8 bases, with 17 bases lying between them. Germline V CDR1 and CDR2: SGHNT, YYREEE (reference sequence). Sequenced material: blood. The chain employs TRBV5-4 and TRBJ1-4, with a weak D call TRBD1 (6 bases). The receptor's source is a man between 25 and 39 years old in good health. In DNA, the CDR3 is TGTGCCAGCAGCTCCACACTTGAGGGGGGAGAAAAACTGTTTTTT. This encodes CASSSTLEGGEKLFF.